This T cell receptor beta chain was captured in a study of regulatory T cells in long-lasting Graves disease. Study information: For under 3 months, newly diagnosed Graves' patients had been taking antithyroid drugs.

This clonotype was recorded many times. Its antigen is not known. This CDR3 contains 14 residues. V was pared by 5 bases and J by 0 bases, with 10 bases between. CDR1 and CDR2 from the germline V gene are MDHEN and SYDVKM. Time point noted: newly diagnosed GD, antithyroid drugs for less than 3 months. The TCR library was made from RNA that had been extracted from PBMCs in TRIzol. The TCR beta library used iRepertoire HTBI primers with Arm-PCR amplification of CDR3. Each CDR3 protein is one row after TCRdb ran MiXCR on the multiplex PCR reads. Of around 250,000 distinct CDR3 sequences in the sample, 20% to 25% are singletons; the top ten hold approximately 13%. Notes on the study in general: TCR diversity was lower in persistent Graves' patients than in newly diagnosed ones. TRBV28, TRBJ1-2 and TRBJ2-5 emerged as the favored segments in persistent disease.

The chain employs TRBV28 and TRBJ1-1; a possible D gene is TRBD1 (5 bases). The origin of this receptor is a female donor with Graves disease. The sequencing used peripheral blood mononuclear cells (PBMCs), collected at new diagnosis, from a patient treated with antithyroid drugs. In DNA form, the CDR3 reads TGTGCCAGCAGTGTCGGGGGAATGAACACTGAAGCTTTCTTT. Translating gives CASSVGGMNTEAFF.